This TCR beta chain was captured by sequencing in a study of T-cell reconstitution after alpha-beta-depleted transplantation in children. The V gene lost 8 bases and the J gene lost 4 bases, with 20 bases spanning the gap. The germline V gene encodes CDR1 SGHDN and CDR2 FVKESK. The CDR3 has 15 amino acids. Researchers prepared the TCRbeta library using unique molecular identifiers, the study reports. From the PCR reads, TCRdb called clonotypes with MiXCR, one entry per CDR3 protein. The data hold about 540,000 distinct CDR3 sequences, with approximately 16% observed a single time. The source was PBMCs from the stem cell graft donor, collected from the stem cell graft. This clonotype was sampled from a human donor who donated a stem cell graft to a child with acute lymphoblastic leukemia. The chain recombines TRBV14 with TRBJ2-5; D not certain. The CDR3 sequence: CASSRYTTSGETQYF. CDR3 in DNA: TGTGCCAGCTCCCGTTACACCACATCGGGAGAGACCCAGTACTTC.